The TCR beta chain described here comes from a study of T cell repertoires in cytomegalovirus infection. Study summary: Researchers turned to recently identified HLA-C-restricted CMV epitopes as well as well-studied HLA-B-restricted ones. Both CMV infection and a matching HLA type were indicated by public TCR beta signatures. Study results and caveats: Dominant in the ex vivo response were TCR beta clonotypes restricted by HLA-C and specific for CMV.

This clonotype occurred a few times. Its specificity is unknown. Germline V gene sequence: CDR1 MNHNY, CDR2 SVGAGI (reference sequence). CDR3 size: 14 residues. J gave up 8 bases and V 4 bases, and 9 bases lay outside the gene matches. From the reads, TCRdb called clonotypes with MiXCR, one entry per CDR3 protein. The data contain a few hundred thousand distinct CDR3 sequences, 42% of them singletons. The chain couples TRBV6-6 to TRBJ1-1; 8 nucleotides align to TRBD1. The origin of this receptor is a human donor in good health (CMV status not recorded). Some clones in this sample may be carry-over from other donors' samples. The sample consisted of cultured PBMCs, taken from culture after CMV antigen stimulation. The CDR3 spells CASSFMTGDGEAFF. DNA for the CDR3: TGTGCCAGCAGTTTCATGACAGGGGACGGAGAAGCTTTCTTT.